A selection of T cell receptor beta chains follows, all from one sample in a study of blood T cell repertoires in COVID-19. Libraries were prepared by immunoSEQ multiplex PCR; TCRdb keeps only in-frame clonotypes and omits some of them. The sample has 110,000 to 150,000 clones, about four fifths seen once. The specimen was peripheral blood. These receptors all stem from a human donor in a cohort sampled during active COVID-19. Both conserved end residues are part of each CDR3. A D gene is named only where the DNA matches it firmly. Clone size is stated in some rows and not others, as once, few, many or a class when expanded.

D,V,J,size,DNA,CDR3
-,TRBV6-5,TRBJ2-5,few,TGTGCCAGCAGTCCGCAACTTCAAGAGACCCAGTACTTC,CASSPQLQETQYF
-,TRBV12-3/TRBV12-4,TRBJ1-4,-,TGTGCCAGCAGCGGGGTCCCTAGTGAAAAACTGTTTTTT,CASSGVPSEKLFF
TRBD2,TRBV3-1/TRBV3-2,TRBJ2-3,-,TGTGCCAGCAGCCATCCCGGACTAGCGGGAGGCAACACAGATACGCAGTATTTT,CASSHPGLAGGNTDTQYF
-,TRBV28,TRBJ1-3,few,TGTGCCAGCGGGTTGCAAGGGGCAACTGGAAACACCATATATTTT,CASGLQGATGNTIYF
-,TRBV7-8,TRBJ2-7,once,TGTGCCAGCAGCTTGGCAGGGGCCTACGAGCAGTACTTC,CASSLAGAYEQYF
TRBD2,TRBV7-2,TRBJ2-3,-,TGTGCCAGCAGCCAGGGACTAGCGGGGGATACGCAGTATTTT,CASSQGLAGDTQYF
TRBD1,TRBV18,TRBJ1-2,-,TGTGCCAGCTCACCACCGGGGGACAGGGGGCGCGGTGGCTACACCTTC,CASSPPGDRGRGGYTF
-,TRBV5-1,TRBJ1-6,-,TGCGCCAGCAGCCTTCAGGGAAATTCACCCCTCCACTTT,CASSLQGNSPLHF
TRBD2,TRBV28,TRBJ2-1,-,TGTGCCACTGGACTAGGCTCCTACAATGAGCAGTTCTTC,CATGLGSYNEQFF
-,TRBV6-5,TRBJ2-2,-,TGTGCCAGCAGTTACGCCCTTGCAGCGCACACCGGGGAGCTGTTTTTT,CASSYALAAHTGELFF
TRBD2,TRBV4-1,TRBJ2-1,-,TGCGCCAGCAGCCAGCCGGGGGGTAAGCGGGACTACAATGAGCAGTTCTTC,CASSQPGGKRDYNEQFF
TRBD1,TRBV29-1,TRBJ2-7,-,TGCAGCGTGCAACAGGGGAGCTCCTACGAGCAGTACTTC,CSVQQGSSYEQYF
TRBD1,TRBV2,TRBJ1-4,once,TGTGCCATAACTTCAGGGGGTCTAAATGAAAAACTGTTTTTT,CAITSGGLNEKLFF
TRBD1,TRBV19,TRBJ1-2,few,TGTGCCAGTAGTAAGACAGGGGTAGGCTACACCTTC,CASSKTGVGYTF
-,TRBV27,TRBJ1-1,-,TGTGCCAGCAGTTCCTCCCCGCGGGCCCAAACAGCTTTCTTT,CASSSSPRAQTAFF
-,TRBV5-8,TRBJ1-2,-,TGTGCCAGCAGCTTGGACGGGGGTCCTCCCTATGGCTACACCTTC,CASSLDGGPPYGYTF
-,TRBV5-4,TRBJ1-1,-,TGTGCCAGCAGCTTGGCTGCGGGGCTAGGCACTGAAGCTTTCTTT,CASSLAAGLGTEAFF
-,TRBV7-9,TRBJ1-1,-,TGTGCCAGCAGCTTAGAGCTTCCGAACACTGAAGCTTTCTTT,CASSLELPNTEAFF
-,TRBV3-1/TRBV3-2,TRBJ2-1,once,TGTGCCAGCAGCCAAAGAGGGTCTCCCTACAATGAGCAGTTCTTC,CASSQRGSPYNEQFF
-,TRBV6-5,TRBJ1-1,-,TGTGCCAGCAGAAGGGGCATGCACACTGAAGCTTTCTTT,CASRRGMHTEAFF
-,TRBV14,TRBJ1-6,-,TGTGCCAGCAGCCAGGTCGGGTCACCCCTCCACTTT,CASSQVGSPLHF
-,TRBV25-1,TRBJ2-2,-,TGTGCCAGCAGTGAATTGGGCGTAGCGGTTAACACCGGGGAGCTGTTTTTT,CASSELGVAVNTGELFF
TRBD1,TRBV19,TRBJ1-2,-,TGTGCCAGTTTTACAGGGGGCTATGGCTACACCTTC,CASFTGGYGYTF
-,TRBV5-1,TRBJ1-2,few,TGCGCCAGCAGCTTGGATGGGGGAGGATATGGCTACACCTTC,CASSLDGGGYGYTF
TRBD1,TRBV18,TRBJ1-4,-,TGTGCCAGCTCTAGGGACAGGAAAAATGAAAAACTGTTTTTT,CASSRDRKNEKLFF
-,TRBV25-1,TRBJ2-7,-,TGTGCCAGCAGTGAAGGGACGGGGAGGGGGGAGCAGTACTTC,CASSEGTGRGEQYF
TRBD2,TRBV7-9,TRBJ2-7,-,TGTGCCAGCAGCTTGGCTAGCGGGAGCGGAGACGAGCAGTACTTC,CASSLASGSGDEQYF
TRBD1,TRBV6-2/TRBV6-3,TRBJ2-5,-,TGTGCCAGCAGTTACCCGCCCGGCTCAGGGGGCTCCCTCACACAAGAGACCCAGTACTTC,CASSYPPGSGGSLTQETQYF
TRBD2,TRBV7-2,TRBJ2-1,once,TGTGCCAGCAGCTCTAGCGGGTCCGCCTACAATGAGCAGTTCTTC,CASSSSGSAYNEQFF
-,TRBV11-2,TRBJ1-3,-,TGTGCCAGCAGTTCGTACAGGGCTGGAAACACCATATATTTT,CASSSYRAGNTIYF
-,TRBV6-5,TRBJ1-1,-,TGTGCCAGCAGTTACGTCCTCGGGGGCACTGAAGCTTTCTTT,CASSYVLGGTEAFF
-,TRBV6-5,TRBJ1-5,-,TGTGCCAGCAGTTACTCGCAGAGCAATCAGCCCCAGCATTTT,CASSYSQSNQPQHF
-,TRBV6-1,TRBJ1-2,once,TGTGCCAGCAGTGAACTTGGCTACACCTTC,CASSELGYTF
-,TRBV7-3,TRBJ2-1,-,TGTGCCAGCAGCTTATCGGCCCGGACAGTTTCTGAGCAGTTCTTC,CASSLSARTVSEQFF
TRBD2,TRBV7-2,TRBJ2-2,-,TGTGCCAGCAGCTTCTCTAGCGGGAACACCGGGGAGCTGTTTTTT,CASSFSSGNTGELFF
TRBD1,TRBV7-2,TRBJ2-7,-,TGTGCCAGCAGCTTATTTCCGGGACAGCCCGGAGAGCAGTACTTC,CASSLFPGQPGEQYF
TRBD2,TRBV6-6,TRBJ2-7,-,TGTGCCAGCACAGTAGGAGCGGGAGAATCCGAGCAGTACTTC,CASTVGAGESEQYF
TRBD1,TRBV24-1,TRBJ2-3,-,TGTGCCACCGGACAGGGGAACACAGATACGCAGTATTTT,CATGQGNTDTQYF
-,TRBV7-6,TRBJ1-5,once,TGTGCCAGCAGCTTAGGGCCAAGGGGGCCCCAGCATTTT,CASSLGPRGPQHF
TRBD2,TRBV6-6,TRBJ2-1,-,TGTGCCAGCAGTTACCAAGGACTAGCGGGAACGTTCGGGTTCTTC,CASSYQGLAGTFGFF
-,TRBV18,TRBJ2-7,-,TGTGCCAGCTCAACGGGCCAGGGCGAGCAGTACTTC,CASSTGQGEQYF
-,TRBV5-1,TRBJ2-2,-,TGCGCCAGCAGCCACGACAGAAACACCGGGGAGCTGTTTTTT,CASSHDRNTGELFF
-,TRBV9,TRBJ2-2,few,TGTGCCAGCAGCGCGACTAGTTACACCGGGGAGCTGTTTTTT,CASSATSYTGELFF
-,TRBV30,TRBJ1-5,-,TGTGCCTGGAGTGTCGGGGATCAGCCCCAGCATTTT,CAWSVGDQPQHF
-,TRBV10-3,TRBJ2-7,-,TGTGCCATCAGTGACGCCCAGGGTCGCTCCTACGAGCAGTACTTC,CAISDAQGRSYEQYF
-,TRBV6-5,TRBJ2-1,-,TGTGCCAGCTCCCAGGGGCAGAGCCCCTACAATGAGCAGTTCTTC,CASSQGQSPYNEQFF
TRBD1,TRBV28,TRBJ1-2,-,TGTGCCAGCAGTTCACAGGGGATCTATGGCTACACCTTC,CASSSQGIYGYTF
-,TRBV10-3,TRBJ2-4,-,TGTGCCATCAGTTCCACAGATACAGGGGCCAAAAACATTCAGTACTTC,CAISSTDTGAKNIQYF
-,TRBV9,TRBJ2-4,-,TGTGCCAGCAGCGTAGAAGGGGGAGCCAAAAACATTCAGTACTTC,CASSVEGGAKNIQYF
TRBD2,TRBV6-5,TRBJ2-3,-,TGTGCCAGCAGTTTACTAAAGCGGGAGGCAGATACGCAGTATTTT,CASSLLKREADTQYF
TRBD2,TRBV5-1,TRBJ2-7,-,TGCGCCAGCAGCTTTTCCCTAGCGGGAGGGCCGGAGGAGCAGTACTTC,CASSFSLAGGPEEQYF
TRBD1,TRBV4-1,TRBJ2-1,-,TGCGCCAGCAGCCAGACCGGGACAGGGGGGGCGGGTGAGCAGTTCTTC,CASSQTGTGGAGEQFF
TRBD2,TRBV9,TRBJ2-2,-,TGTGCCAGCAGCGTAGGACTAGCGGGAGCAGGGGAGCTGTTTTTT,CASSVGLAGAGELFF